This T cell receptor (beta chain) comes out of a study of cytomegalovirus exposure and HLA in healthy donors. At the level of the study: From donors who were HLA-typed, an early data release held about 85 million unique TCRs. General study points: It was assumed in the presence/absence analyses that sequencing depth was roughly uniform across donors. On later analysis, the bulk of CMV-associated TCR beta chains appeared to be HLA-restricted. In terms of immune exposure information, only CMV serostatus was available.

Germline CDR1 reads SEHNR; CDR2 reads FQNEAQ (reference sequence). The CDR3 has 17 amino acids. V lost 2 bases to trimming and J lost 6 bases; unmatched junction nucleotides: 11. This clone showed up just a few times. Its specificity is not known. It was with 60 Vbeta and 13 Jbeta primers that the PCR ran. Some clones are missing from TCRdb's copy, which holds only in-frame ones; the method was immunoSEQ multiplex PCR. Here the sample spans some 150,000 clones, around 64% being singletons. The V and J genes are TRBV7-9 and TRBJ2-4, with 9 bases that match TRBD1. The clonotype comes from a woman aged 25 to 39 in good health and CMV-seronegative. Material for sequencing was PBMCs. CDR3 amino acids: CASSLIGQGMVVNIQYF. Written as DNA, the CDR3 is TGTGCCAGCAGCTTAATTGGACAGGGGATGGTGGTAAACATTCAGTACTTC.